This T cell receptor beta chain was observed in a study of cytomegalovirus exposure and HLA in healthy donors. Concerning this clone itself: Its antigen is as yet unknown.

Trimming pared 8 bases from V and 1 base from J, leaving 14 bases between. CDR3 size: 15 residues. In germline, CDR1 is MNHNS, CDR2 SASEGT. Primers: 60 Vbeta forward and 13 Jbeta reverse. The assay was immunoSEQ multiplex PCR, and TCRdb's table has in-frame clones only and misses some. The table has roughly 180,000 clones, approximately 80% seen once. Overall study results and limits: Whilst most TCR sequences proved rare, a subset of public TCRs occurred across many donors. Confirmation in vitro established that a few CMV-associated chains were specific for CMV antigens.

The TCR comes from a woman aged 30 to 39 in good health and CMV-seropositive. The specimen was PBMCs. The chain joins TRBV6-1 to TRBJ1-4; D may be TRBD1 (6 bases). The CDR3 DNA sequence: TGTGCCAGCGACAGGCCCTCCGGAACTAATGAAAAACTGTTTTTT. Its translation is CASDRPSGTNEKLFF.